This T cell receptor beta chain was observed in a study of persistence of HIV-infected CD4 T cells. V was shortened by 4 bases and J by 0 bases, with 12 bases between the two germline ends. Germline values: CDR1 LGHNT, CDR2 FRNRAP. The CDR3 has 15 residues. The immunoSEQ assay was version 4, run in survey mode. Data came from immunoSEQ multiplex PCR; TCRdb stores just in-frame clones and leaves some out. Here the sample spans under 45,000 clones, 89% being singletons. Cells were stimulated nonspecifically with anti-CD3/anti-CD28 magnetic beads. Responding CD4+ T cells were sorted by upregulation of both CD40 ligand and CD69. Undetectable plasma HIV-1 RNA below 50 copies/mL lasted at least 4 years. Donors had CD4+ T cell counts above 400 cells/uL and were CMV-seropositive. PBMCs were depleted of CD8+ T cells before stimulation. A roughly 20-hour stimulation of CD8-depleted PBMCs used anti-CD28/CD49d costimulation, CD40-blocking antibody and enfuvirtide.

For this clone: Its antigen is unknown.

The sequenced sample was CD4+ T cells sorted from PBMCs after roughly 20-hour stimulation, obtained from a patient who received antiretroviral therapy. V and J are TRBV12-5 and TRBJ1-1; D unclear. The receptor was derived from an adult man with HIV who was CMV-seropositive. The CDR3 DNA follows: TGTGCTAGTGGTTCTTTTCCCGTGGTGAACACTGAAGCTTTCTTT. Encoded protein: CASGSFPVVNTEAFF.